This entry lists 4 T cell receptor beta chains sequenced from one sample in a study of CD8 T cells in Susac syndrome. After extraction with the RNeasy kit, roughly 0.5 to 1 ug of the RNA was reverse transcribed using random hexamers. TCRdb used MiXCR to reprocess the immunoSEQ multiplex PCR reads, holding one entry per CDR3 protein. The sample has about 150,000 distinct CDR3 sequences; approximately 95% are singletons. Specimen: CD4+ T cells from PBMCs. The receptors originated from a human donor with Susac syndrome.

This clonotype was observed a single time. The chain recombines TRBV2 with TRBJ1-1; no firm D call. Germline V lookup: CDR1 SNHLY, CDR2 FYNNEI. The CDR3 totals 12 residues. V dropped 5 bases and J dropped 1 base, with 5 bases sitting between them. In DNA, the CDR3 is TGTGCCAGCAGTACACGGAACACTGAAGCTTTCTTT. It translates to CASSTRNTEAFF.

The J gene is TRBJ2-5, the V gene TRBV7-2; tentative D call: TRBD2 (5 bases). Germline assignment: CDR1 SGHTA and CDR2 FQGNSA. This CDR3 comprises 16 residues. Deletions cut 4 bases from V and 1 base from J, with 16 bases between. CDR3 DNA sequence: TGTGCCAGCAGCTCCGCGGGTAGCGTGGGCCAAGAGACCCAGTACTTC. This codes for CASSSAGSVGQETQYF. Using reference TRBV7-2 and TRBJ2-5 for the parts outside the CDR3, the full variable domain is GAGVSQSPSNKVTEKGKDVELRCDPISGHTALYWYRQSLGQGLEFLIYFQGNSAPDKSGLPSDRFSAERTGGSVSTLTIQRTQQEDSAVYLCASSSAGSVGQETQYFGPGTRLLVL.

In this sample, this clonotype turned up a few times. The chain carries TRBV20-1 and TRBJ2-3, with 8 bases that match TRBD2. CDR3 length equals 13 residues. Germline CDR1 is DFQATT and CDR2 is SNEGSKA (reference sequence). V was clipped by 5 bases and J by 3 bases; unmatched bases: 4. In nucleotides, the CDR3 is TGCAGTGCTTATAGCGGGGCTACAGATACGCAGTATTTT. It is translated as CSAYSGATDTQYF.

V and J are TRBV14 and TRBJ2-1; D perhaps matches TRBD1 (5 bases). The germline gives CDR1 SGHDN, CDR2 FVKESK. V was cut by 0 bases and J by 7 bases, with 10 bases left in between. The CDR3 loop spans 14 amino acids. The CDR3 DNA follows: TGTGCCAGCAGCCAAGAATTAGGGGAAAATGAGCAGTTCTTC. Encoded protein: CASSQELGENEQFF. Drawing the rest from reference TRBV14 and TRBJ2-1, the complete variable domain is EAGVTQFPSHSVIEKGQTVTLRCDPISGHDNLYWYRRVMGKEIKFLLHFVKESKQDESGMPNNRFLAERTGGTYSTLKVQPAELEDSGVYFCASSQELGENEQFFGPGTRLTVL.